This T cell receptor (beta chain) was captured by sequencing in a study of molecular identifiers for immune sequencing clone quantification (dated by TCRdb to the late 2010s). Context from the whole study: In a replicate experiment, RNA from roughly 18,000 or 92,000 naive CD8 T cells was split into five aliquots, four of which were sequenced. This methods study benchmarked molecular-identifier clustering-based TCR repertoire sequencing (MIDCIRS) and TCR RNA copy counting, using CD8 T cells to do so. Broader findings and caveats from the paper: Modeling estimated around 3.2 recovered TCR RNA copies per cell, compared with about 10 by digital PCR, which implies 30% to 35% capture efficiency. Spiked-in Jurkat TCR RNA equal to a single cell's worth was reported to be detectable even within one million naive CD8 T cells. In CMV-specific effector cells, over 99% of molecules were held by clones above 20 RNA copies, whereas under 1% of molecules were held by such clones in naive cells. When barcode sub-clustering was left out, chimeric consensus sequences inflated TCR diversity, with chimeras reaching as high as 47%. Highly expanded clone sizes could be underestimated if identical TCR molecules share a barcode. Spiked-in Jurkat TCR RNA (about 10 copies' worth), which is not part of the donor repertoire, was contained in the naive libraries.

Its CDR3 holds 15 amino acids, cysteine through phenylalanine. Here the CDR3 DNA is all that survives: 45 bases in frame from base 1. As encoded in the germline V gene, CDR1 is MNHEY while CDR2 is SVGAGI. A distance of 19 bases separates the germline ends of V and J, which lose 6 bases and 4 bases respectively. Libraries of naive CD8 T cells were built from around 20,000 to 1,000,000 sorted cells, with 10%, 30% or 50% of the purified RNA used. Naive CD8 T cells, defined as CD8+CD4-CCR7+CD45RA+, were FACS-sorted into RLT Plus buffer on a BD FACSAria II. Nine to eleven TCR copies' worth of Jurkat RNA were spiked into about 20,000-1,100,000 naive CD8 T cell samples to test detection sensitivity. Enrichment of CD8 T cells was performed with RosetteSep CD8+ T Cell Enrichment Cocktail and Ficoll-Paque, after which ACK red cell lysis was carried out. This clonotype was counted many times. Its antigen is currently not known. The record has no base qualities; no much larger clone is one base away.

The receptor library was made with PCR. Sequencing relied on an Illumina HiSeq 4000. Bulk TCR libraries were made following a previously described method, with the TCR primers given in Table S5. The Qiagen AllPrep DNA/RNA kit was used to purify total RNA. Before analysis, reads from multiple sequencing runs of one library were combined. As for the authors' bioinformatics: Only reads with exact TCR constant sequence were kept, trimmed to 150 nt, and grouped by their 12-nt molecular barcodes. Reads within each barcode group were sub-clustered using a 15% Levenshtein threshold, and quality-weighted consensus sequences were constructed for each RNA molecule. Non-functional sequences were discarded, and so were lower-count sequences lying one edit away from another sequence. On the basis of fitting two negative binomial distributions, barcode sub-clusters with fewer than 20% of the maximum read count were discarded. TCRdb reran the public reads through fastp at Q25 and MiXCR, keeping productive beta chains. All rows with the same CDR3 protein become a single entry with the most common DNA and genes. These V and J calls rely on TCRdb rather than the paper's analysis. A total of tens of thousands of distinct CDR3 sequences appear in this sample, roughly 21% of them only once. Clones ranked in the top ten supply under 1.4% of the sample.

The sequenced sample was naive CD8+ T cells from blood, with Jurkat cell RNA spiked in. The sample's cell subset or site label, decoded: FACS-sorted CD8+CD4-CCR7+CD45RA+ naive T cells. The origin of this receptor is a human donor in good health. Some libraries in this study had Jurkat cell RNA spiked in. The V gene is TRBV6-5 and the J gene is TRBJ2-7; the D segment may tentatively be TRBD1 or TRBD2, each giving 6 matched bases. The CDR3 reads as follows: CASRVEGGQGYEQYF. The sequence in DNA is TGTGCCAGCAGAGTGGAGGGGGGACAAGGATACGAGCAGTACTTC.